Following are 17 T cell receptor beta chains from one sample sequenced in a study of T-cell reconstitution after alpha-beta-depleted transplantation in children. The TCRbeta library incorporated unique molecular identifiers. In TCRdb, the PCR reads were re-called with MiXCR into one record per CDR3 protein. The repertoire holds about 540,000 distinct CDR3 sequences, approximately 20% seen once, with 3% to 3.5% in the top ten. The material was PBMCs from the stem cell graft donor, obtained from the stem cell graft. The source of these receptors is a human donor who donated a stem cell graft to a child with acute lymphoblastic leukemia.

Here the CDR3 reads CASSLPTSGSSSNEQFF. The CDR3 region has the DNA TGTGCCAGCAGTTTACCGACTAGCGGGAGTAGCAGCAATGAGCAGTTCTTC. The V gene is TRBV28, the J gene TRBJ2-1; 12 nucleotides agree with TRBD2. In germline, CDR1 is MDHEN, CDR2 SYDVKM. Germline trimming cut 2 bases from V and 6 bases from J; bases unmatched to any gene: 8. This CDR3 contains 17 residues.

The chain carries TRBV27 and TRBJ2-7, with 10 bases that match TRBD2. J was trimmed by 4 bases and V by 5 bases; bases with no gene match: 8. The CDR3 totals 15 residues. CDR1 is MNHEY, CDR2 SMNVEV, per germline (reference sequence). CDR3 sequence: CASSPLLAGLYEQYF. For the CDR3, the DNA is TGTGCCAGCAGTCCCCTACTAGCGGGACTGTACGAGCAGTACTTC.

This clonotype was detected a few times. This chain uses TRBV20-1 with TRBJ1-2; 8 positions match TRBD1. Looked up from germline, CDR1 is DFQATT and CDR2 is SNEGSKA (reference sequence). The CDR3 totals 12 residues. The V segment lost 7 bases and the J segment 0 bases; nucleotides outside the gene matches: 1. CDR3 DNA: TGCAGTGGGGGACAGGCTAACTATGGCTACACCTTC. It translates to CSGGQANYGYTF.

This clonotype was seen only a few times. V gene TRBV18 combines with J gene TRBJ2-5; D ambiguous. Trimming took off 0 bases at V and 2 bases at J, with 10 bases between the two ends. CDR1 is KGHSH and CDR2 is LQKENI in the germline V gene. This CDR3 region has 15 residues. CDR3 sequence reads: CASSPPLEWQETQYF. The CDR3 DNA reads TGTGCCAGCTCACCACCTCTAGAGTGGCAAGAGACCCAGTACTTC.

This clonotype was counted a few times. One end of the junction is discordant with germline, which a read error may explain. This chain links TRBV3-1 with TRBJ2-5, with TRBD2 matching 9 bases. The CDR3 consists of 13 residues. Germline V gene sequence: CDR1 LGHDT, CDR2 YNNKEL (reference sequence). CDR3 in DNA: TGTGCCAGCAGCCAAGATTCTAGCGGGGAACGGGCTTTC. Amino acids: CASSQDSSGERAF.

This clonotype occurred many times. The V gene is TRBV4-1, the J gene TRBJ2-3, with D perhaps TRBD1 or TRBD2 (6 bases each). There are 15 residues in the CDR3. V lost 4 bases to trimming and J lost 1 base, with 12 bases between them. The V gene's germline CDR1 is MGHRA and CDR2 YSYEKL. CDR3 amino acids: CASSRMRGGTDTQYF. In nucleotides, the CDR3 is TGCGCCAGCAGCCGGATGAGGGGGGGCACAGATACGCAGTATTTT.

The rearrangement links TRBV3-1 to TRBJ2-1; unclear D gene. Trimming cost V 0 bases and J 5 bases, with 17 bases left between them. Per germline, CDR1 LGHDT and CDR2 YNNKEL (reference sequence). The CDR3 totals 17 residues. CDR3 in amino acids: CASSQEWGTNYHNEQFF. The DNA of the CDR3 is TGTGCCAGCAGCCAAGAGTGGGGAACGAATTACCACAATGAGCAGTTCTTC.

This clonotype was counted between two and nine times. The chain links TRBV20-1 to TRBJ2-5, with TRBD2 matching 8 bases. CDR3 length: 14 residues. V lost 3 bases to trimming and J lost 4 bases; unmatched junction nucleotides: 7. From germline, CDR1 is DFQATT and CDR2 SNEGSKA (reference sequence). CDR3 sequence reads: CSASPTSVRETQYF. As DNA, the CDR3 is TGCAGTGCTAGTCCGACTAGCGTGCGAGAGACCCAGTACTTC.

This clonotype came up a few times. The chain joins TRBV7-8 to TRBJ1-1; 9 bases agree with TRBD1. CDR1 is SGHVS and CDR2 is FQNEAQ in the germline V gene. This CDR3 region has 15 residues. V lost 7 bases and J lost 0; bases outside the gene matches: 6. CDR3 sequence: CASIRDREMNTEAFF. The DNA of the CDR3 is TGTGCCAGCATTAGGGACAGGGAGATGAACACTGAAGCTTTCTTT.

The V gene is TRBV7-2, the J gene TRBJ2-7; 9 bases fit TRBD1. This CDR3 is built from 14 residues. The germline gives CDR1 SGHTA, CDR2 FQGNSA. J lost 6 bases, V lost 1 base, and 4 bases had no gene match. CDR3 amino acids: CASSLDGTGTEQYF. CDR3 nucleotides: TGTGCCAGCAGCTTAGACGGGACAGGGACCGAGCAGTACTTC.

The chain carries TRBV5-1 and TRBJ1-2; tentatively, D is TRBD1 (5 bases). This CDR3 contains 13 residues. V was clipped by 4 bases and J by 4 bases, with 11 bases between them. Germline-derived CDR1 and CDR2 are SGHRS and YFSETQ. The CDR3 sequence is CASSGAGTYGYTF. CDR3 nucleotides: TGCGCCAGCAGCGGAGCCGGGACCTATGGCTACACCTTC.

This chain connects TRBV7-7 to TRBJ2-2, with D perhaps TRBD1 (5 bases). The germline gives CDR1 SSHAT, CDR2 FNYEAQ (reference sequence). The V and J ends lost 10 bases and 4 bases respectively, with 16 bases between them. The length of the CDR3 is 14 residues. CDR3 residues: CAIRAPERTGELFF. The CDR3 bases are TGTGCCATCAGGGCCCCCGAGCGCACCGGGGAGCTGTTTTTT.

The genes are TRBV3-1 and TRBJ2-1; TRBD2 aligns across 8 bases. Germline assignment: CDR1 LGHDT and CDR2 YNNKEL (reference sequence). CDR3 length: 15 residues. Trimming cost V 5 bases and J 5 bases; bases outside gene matches: 8. The CDR3 sequence: CASSDGRAMNNEQFF. In DNA form, the CDR3 reads TGTGCCAGCAGCGACGGGAGGGCCATGAACAATGAGCAGTTCTTC.

The chain is built from TRBV6-1 and TRBJ2-7; D is undetermined. CDR3 size: 13 residues. CDR1 MNHNS and CDR2 SASEGT come from the germline V gene. The V end lost 4 bases, the J end lost 9 bases, and 16 bases lay between the germline ends. Written as DNA, the CDR3 is TGTGCCAGCAGTGTGGACCCCGGAATTAGGCAGTACTTC. Protein: CASSVDPGIRQYF.

This rearrangement joins TRBV7-7 to TRBJ1-1, with D possibly TRBD1 on 5 matching bases. The CDR3 contains 13 residues. Trimming stripped 0 bases from V and 6 bases from J, with 8 bases between. CDR1 is SSHAT and CDR2 is FNYEAQ in the germline V gene (reference sequence). The CDR3 DNA reads TGTGCCAGCAGCTTAGCCCAGGGCGCTGAAGCTTTCTTT. This codes for CASSLAQGAEAFF.

This clonotype has only a few counts. The rearrangement links TRBV5-1 to TRBJ2-5; 8 bases align to TRBD1. CDR3 length: 14 residues. CDR1 and CDR2 from the germline V gene are SGHRS and YFSETQ. The ends lost 4 bases at V and 3 bases at J; junction bases unmatched: 5. The CDR3 here is CASSKGQGEETQYF. The CDR3 bases are TGCGCCAGCAGCAAAGGACAGGGCGAAGAGACCCAGTACTTC.

This clonotype was counted only a few times. The J gene is TRBJ2-7, the V gene TRBV6-1; a weak D match, TRBD1 (5 bases). V was clipped by 6 bases and J by 6 bases, with 21 bases between them. Germline assignment: CDR1 MNHNS and CDR2 SASEGT. The length of the CDR3 is 15 residues. CDR3 sequence: CASRLKWGSPTEQYF. The CDR3 DNA follows: TGTGCCAGCAGACTAAAGTGGGGCTCCCCTACCGAGCAGTACTTC.